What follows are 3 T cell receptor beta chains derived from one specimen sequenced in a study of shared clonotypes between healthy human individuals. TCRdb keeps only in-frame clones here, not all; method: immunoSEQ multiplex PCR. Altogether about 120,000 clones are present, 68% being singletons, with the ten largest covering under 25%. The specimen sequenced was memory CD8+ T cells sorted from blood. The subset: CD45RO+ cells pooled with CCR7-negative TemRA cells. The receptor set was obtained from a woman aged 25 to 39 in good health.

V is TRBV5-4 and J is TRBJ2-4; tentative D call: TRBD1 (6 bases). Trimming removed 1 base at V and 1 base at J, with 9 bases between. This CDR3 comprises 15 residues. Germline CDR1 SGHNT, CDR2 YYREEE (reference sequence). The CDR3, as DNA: TGTGCCAGCAGCTTGACAGGGATGGCCAAAAACATTCAGTACTTC. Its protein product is CASSLTGMAKNIQYF.

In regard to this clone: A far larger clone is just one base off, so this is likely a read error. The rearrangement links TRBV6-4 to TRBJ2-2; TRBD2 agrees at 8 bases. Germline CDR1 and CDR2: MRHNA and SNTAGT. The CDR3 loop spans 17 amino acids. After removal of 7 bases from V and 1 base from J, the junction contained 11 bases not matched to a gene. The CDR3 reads CASNPSSGNQNTGELFF. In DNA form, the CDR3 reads TGTGCCAGCAATCCGAGTAGCGGGAACCAGAACACCGGGGAGCTGTTTTTT.

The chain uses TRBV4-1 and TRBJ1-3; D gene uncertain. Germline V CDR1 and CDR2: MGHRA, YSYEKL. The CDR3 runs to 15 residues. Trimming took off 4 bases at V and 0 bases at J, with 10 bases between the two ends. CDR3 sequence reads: CASSPIGFSGNTIYF. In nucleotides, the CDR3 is TGCGCCAGCAGCCCAATCGGGTTCTCTGGAAACACCATATATTTT.